The 3 T cell receptor beta chains presented below share a single source sample, sequenced in a study of blood T cell repertoires in COVID-19. Here immunoSEQ multiplex PCR was the method, and the copy in TCRdb shows in-frame clones only, minus some. The table lists around 230,000 clones, 70% to 85% of them singletons. Source material: PBMCs or T cells enriched from blood (not recorded which). These receptors originate from a man in his forties who had recovered from COVID-19.

V gene TRBV12-3 or TRBV12-4 combines with J gene TRBJ1-1; tentative D call: TRBD1 (6 bases). The CDR3 totals 13 residues. V was cut by 5 bases and J by 9 bases, with 16 bases left in between. The CDR3 spells CASSQDGGLKAFF. In DNA, the CDR3 is TGTGCCAGCAGTCAGGACGGGGGGCTAAAAGCTTTCTTT.

The rearrangement uses TRBV28 and TRBJ2-7; TRBD1 is a possible D gene (6 bases). Germline V lookup: CDR1 MDHEN, CDR2 SYDVKM. V was cut by 5 bases and J by 3 bases, with 14 bases left in between. The CDR3 runs 14 residues. CDR3 loop: CASSNQGLIYEQYF. The CDR3 DNA is TGTGCCAGCAGTAACCAGGGGTTAATCTACGAGCAGTACTTC.

The chain couples TRBV28 to TRBJ1-3; the match to TRBD1 covers 8 bases. J was trimmed by 0 bases and V by 5 bases; bases with no gene match: 3. The CDR3 is 15 residues long. CDR1 MDHEN and CDR2 SYDVKM come from the germline V gene. In DNA form, the CDR3 reads TGTGCCAGCAGTGGGGACAGGCTCTCTGGAAACACCATATATTTT. It yields the protein CASSGDRLSGNTIYF.